Ten or more counts support the clone carrying this TCR beta chain. This sample is part of a study of T cells after yellow fever vaccination. Germline V gene data show CDR1 as LNHNV and CDR2 as YYDKDF (reference sequence). V was shortened by 8 bases and J by 1 base, with 20 bases between the two germline ends. This CDR3 is 16 amino acids long. Each CDR3 protein is one row after TCRdb ran MiXCR on the 5' RACE reads. This sample has hundreds of thousands of distinct CDR3 sequences, with about 12% found just once. The specimen was PBMCs, collected on the day of the yellow fever booster vaccination. This sequence originates from a man younger than 40 who received the YFV17D yellow fever vaccine. The V gene is TRBV15, the J gene TRBJ2-5; tentative D call: TRBD2 (5 bases). CDR3: CATGPYRRWGQETQYF. The CDR3 nucleotides are TGTGCCACCGGACCCTATAGGAGGTGGGGCCAAGAGACCCAGTACTTC.